What follows are 30 T cell receptor beta chains derived from one specimen sequenced in a study of T cell responses to AZD1222 COVID-19 vaccine. Here immunoSEQ multiplex PCR was the method, and the copy in TCRdb shows in-frame clones only, minus some. There are 100,000 to 120,000 clones in the sample; about 90% occur only once, and about 7.8% lies in the top ten. Sequences were derived from peripheral blood, sampled on day 0 of AZD1222 vaccination. These receptors all stem from an adult in good health.

The V and J genes are TRBV3-1 (or the pseudogene TRBV3-2) and TRBJ2-6; D unresolved. Trimming cost V 3 bases and J 4 bases, with 10 bases left between them. The length of the CDR3 is 15 residues. Germline V CDR1 and CDR2: LGHDT, YNNKEL (reference sequence). The CDR3 protein is CASSHRRAGANVLTF. Written as DNA, the CDR3 is TGTGCCAGCAGCCACCGGCGCGCAGGGGCCAACGTCCTGACTTTC.

The J gene is TRBJ2-2, the V gene TRBV4-2; 8 nucleotides agree with TRBD2. Germline trimming cut 4 bases from V and 0 bases from J; bases unmatched to any gene: 4. Per germline, CDR1 LGHNA and CDR2 YNFKEQ. This CDR3 contains 16 residues. CDR3 protein: CASSLFSGANTGELFF. The CDR3 DNA is TGTGCCAGCAGCCTATTTAGCGGGGCGAACACCGGGGAGCTGTTTTTT.

The chain links TRBV10-1 to TRBJ2-7; 7 bases fit TRBD2. The CDR3 covers 13 residues. In germline, CDR1 is WNHNN, CDR2 SYGVQD (reference sequence). Losses at the gene ends were 8 bases for V and 0 bases for J; bases not matched to a gene: 4. CDR3 sequence: CASSGTNSYEQYF. In DNA, the CDR3 is TGCGCCAGCTCCGGGACTAACTCCTACGAGCAGTACTTC.

The V and J genes are TRBV6-5 and TRBJ1-2, with D unclear. This CDR3 spans 15 amino acids. Looked up from germline, CDR1 is MNHEY and CDR2 is SVGAGI. Trimming pared 0 bases from V and 7 bases from J, leaving 15 bases between. The CDR3 DNA reads as TGTGCCAGCAGTTACTCGTGGGGAAGGGTTGGTGGCTACACCTTC. This codes for CASSYSWGRVGGYTF.

This clone showed up just once. The CDR3 DNA sequence: TGTGCCAGCAGCGTGGGGCTCTATGGCTACACCTTC. Protein sequence: CASSVGLYGYTF. This rearrangement joins TRBV3-1 (or the pseudogene TRBV3-2) to TRBJ1-2, with D perhaps matching TRBD1 (5 bases). V lost 5 bases to trimming and J lost 4 bases, with 8 bases between them. The germline CDR1 and CDR2 sequences are LGHDT and YNNKEL (reference sequence). The CDR3 covers 12 residues.

The chain couples TRBV12-3 or TRBV12-4 to TRBJ1-2; maybe TRBD1 (6 bases). The CDR3 has 12 residues. V was cut by 4 bases and J by 8 bases, with 11 bases left in between. The CDR3 loop reads CASSYHRVGYTF. In DNA, the CDR3 is TGTGCCAGCAGTTACCACAGGGTAGGCTACACCTTC.

V is TRBV7-9 and J is TRBJ1-1; unclear D gene. With 2 bases removed from V and 0 bases from J, the gap between germline ends came to 4 bases. Looked up from germline, CDR1 is SEHNR and CDR2 is FQNEAQ (reference sequence). The CDR3 covers 13 residues. The DNA of the CDR3 is TGTGCCAGCAGCTTATCGGTGAACACTGAAGCTTTCTTT. Translating gives CASSLSVNTEAFF.

The chain has TRBV24-1 and TRBJ1-6; a weak D match, TRBD1 (5 bases). Per the germline V gene, CDR1 is KGHDR and CDR2 is SFDVKD. With 3 bases removed from V and 0 bases from J, the gap between germline ends came to 14 bases. The CDR3 runs to 18 residues. CDR3 in DNA: TGTGCCACCAGTGATCGCGTACAGGAGAGCTCCTATAATTCACCCCTCCACTTT. Translation: CATSDRVQESSYNSPLHF.

The chain is built from TRBV5-1 and TRBJ2-3; maybe TRBD2 (6 bases). The germline V gene has CDR1 SGHRS and CDR2 YFSETQ. V lost 4 bases to trimming and J lost 0 bases, with 9 bases between them. This CDR3 contains 14 residues. CDR3 sequence reads: CASSGGSSTDTQYF. For the CDR3, the DNA is TGCGCCAGCAGCGGGGGGTCTAGCACAGATACGCAGTATTTT. The full variable domain, in which reference TRBV5-1 and TRBJ2-3 provide the parts outside the CDR3, is KAGVTQTPRYLIKTRGQQVTLSCSPISGHRSVSWYQQTPGQGLQFLFEYFSETQRNKGNFPGRFSGRQFSNSRSEMNVSTLELGDSALYLCASSGGSSTDTQYFGPGTRLTVL.

CDR3: CASTRGGAGNTEAFF. For the CDR3, the DNA is TGTGCCAGCACCCGGGGGGGGGCGGGGAACACTGAAGCTTTCTTT. J is TRBJ1-1 and V is TRBV11-3; a possible D gene is TRBD1 (6 bases). Trimming left V 7 bases short and J 1 base short, with 16 bases between. The CDR3 is 15 amino acids. Germline values: CDR1 SGHNT, CDR2 YENEEA.

The chain recombines TRBV6-4 with TRBJ1-2; D may be TRBD1 (5 bases). The germline V gene has CDR1 MRHNA and CDR2 SNTAGT. The V and J ends lost 6 bases and 2 bases respectively, with 19 bases between them. The CDR3 consists of 16 residues. CDR3 sequence: CASSFEIWGQNYGYTF. In nucleotides, the CDR3 is TGTGCCAGCAGCTTTGAGATCTGGGGCCAGAACTATGGCTACACCTTC.

The rearrangement uses TRBV5-1 and TRBJ2-1; 10 bases fit TRBD2. The CDR3 sequence is 18 residues long. Germline CDR1 reads SGHRS; CDR2 reads YFSETQ. Germline trimming cut 3 bases from V and 4 bases from J; bases unmatched to any gene: 13. The CDR3 region is CASSYWASGGADYNEQFF. CDR3 nucleotides: TGCGCCAGCAGCTATTGGGCGAGCGGGGGGGCCGATTACAATGAGCAGTTCTTC.

The chain combines TRBV7-9 with TRBJ2-7, with D perhaps TRBD1 or TRBD2 (5 bases each). Per germline, CDR1 SEHNR and CDR2 FQNEAQ (reference sequence). The CDR3 totals 15 residues. Trimming stripped 1 base from V and 3 bases from J, with 13 bases between. The CDR3 DNA reads TGTGCCAGCAGCTTAGTTCCGGGGCCCAGCTACGAGCAGTACTTC. This translates into CASSLVPGPSYEQYF. Together with reference TRBV7-9 and TRBJ2-7, the CDR3 gives the full variable domain: DTGVSQNPRHKITKRGQNVTFRCDPISEHNRLYWYRQTLGQGPEFLTYFQNEAQLEKSRLLSDRFSAERPKGSFSTLEIQRTEQGDSAMYLCASSLVPGPSYEQYFGPGTRLTVT.

The gene calls are TRBV5-1 and TRBJ2-7, with D tentatively TRBD2 (5 bases). The V gene's germline CDR1 is SGHRS and CDR2 YFSETQ. V dropped 0 bases and J dropped 5 bases, with 12 bases sitting between them. The CDR3 has 14 residues. The CDR3 bases are TGCGCCAGCAGCTTGGCGGGGAATAGCAACGAGCAGTACTTC. It codes for CASSLAGNSNEQYF. Filled out from reference TRBV5-1 and TRBJ2-7, the complete variable domain reads KAGVTQTPRYLIKTRGQQVTLSCSPISGHRSVSWYQQTPGQGLQFLFEYFSETQRNKGNFPGRFSGRQFSNSRSEMNVSTLELGDSALYLCASSLAGNSNEQYFGPGTRLTVT.

J is TRBJ2-3 and V is TRBV24-1; TRBD1 aligns across 11 bases. The germline V gene encodes CDR1 KGHDR and CDR2 SFDVKD. The CDR3 is 19 amino acids. J gave up 0 bases and V 0 bases, and 7 bases lay outside the gene matches. CDR3 sequence: CATSDLPTGQGASTDTQYF. The CDR3 DNA follows: TGTGCCACCAGTGATTTGCCAACCGGACAGGGGGCTAGCACAGATACGCAGTATTTT.

About this clone itself: This may arise from a read error, as a much more abundant clone is one base away. V usage is TRBV5-4 and J usage is TRBJ2-2; no definite D call. Germline CDR1 and CDR2: SGHNT and YYREEE (reference sequence). The V and J ends lost 0 bases and 1 base respectively, with 4 bases between them. This CDR3 has 14 amino acids. The CDR3 reads CASSLGGNTGELFF. DNA of the CDR3: TGTGCCAGCAGCTTGGGGGGGAACACCGGGGAGCTGTTTTTT.

The chain is built from TRBV5-1 and TRBJ1-6, with 7 positions matching TRBD1. This CDR3 comprises 15 residues. With 2 bases clipped from V and 7 bases from J, the junction kept 6 bases outside the gene matches. The V gene's germline CDR1 is SGHRS and CDR2 YFSETQ. The CDR3 loop reads CASSLTPGGNSPLHF. The CDR3 DNA sequence: TGCGCCAGCAGCTTAACCCCAGGGGGAAATTCACCCCTCCACTTT.

The chain joins TRBV5-1 to TRBJ1-1; D unclear. Trimming removed 5 bases from V and 2 bases from J, with 10 bases in between. Germline-derived CDR1 and CDR2 are SGHRS and YFSETQ. This CDR3 comprises 13 residues. The CDR3 reads CASRTRINTEAFF. DNA of the CDR3: TGCGCCAGCAGGACCAGGATTAACACTGAAGCTTTCTTT.

This clone appeared a few times. V is TRBV29-1 and J is TRBJ2-4; 7 bases align to TRBD1. The CDR3 has 13 amino acids. With 7 bases clipped from V and 3 bases from J, the junction kept 6 bases outside the gene matches. The V gene's germline CDR1 is SQVTM and CDR2 ANQGSEA. This CDR3 is CSALNRGKNIQYF. In DNA form, the CDR3 reads TGCAGCGCCTTGAACAGGGGCAAAAACATTCAGTACTTC.

This rearrangement joins TRBV5-4 to TRBJ2-7, with 8 bases that match TRBD2. Losses at the gene ends were 4 bases for V and 1 base for J; bases not matched to a gene: 7. The CDR3 runs 15 residues. Germline V gene lookup returns CDR1 SGHNT and CDR2 YYREEE (reference sequence). CDR3 sequence (DNA): TGTGCCAGCAGCCCGGCGGGGGGCTTATCCTACGAGCAGTACTTC. Protein sequence: CASSPAGGLSYEQYF.

The J gene is TRBJ1-5, the V gene TRBV6-5, with no clear D. CDR1 and CDR2 (germline): MNHEY, SVGAGI. The CDR3 runs 15 residues. V lost 0 bases and J 2 bases, leaving 8 bases between the germline ends. The CDR3 region is CASSYSPYGNQPQHF. The CDR3 coding sequence is TGTGCCAGCAGTTACTCACCGTACGGCAATCAGCCCCAGCATTTT.

The chain employs TRBV2 and TRBJ1-1, with D possibly matching TRBD1 (5 bases). Germline values: CDR1 SNHLY, CDR2 FYNNEI. V lost 0 bases to trimming and J lost 1 base, with 12 bases between them. CDR3 length equals 16 residues. The CDR3 DNA sequence: TGTGCCAGCAGTGAAGCTACCCGGGGGTCGAACACTGAAGCTTTCTTT. This translates into CASSEATRGSNTEAFF.

The chain employs TRBV4-1 and TRBJ1-4; 9 bases are shared with TRBD1. Germline lookup yields CDR1 MGHRA and CDR2 YSYEKL. The CDR3 is 15 residues long. With 1 base clipped from V and 5 bases from J, the junction kept 2 bases outside the gene matches. CDR3 DNA sequence: TGCGCCAGCAGCCAAGGGACAGGGGACAATGAAAAACTGTTTTTT. Amino acids: CASSQGTGDNEKLFF.

This sequence joins TRBV2 and TRBJ1-5; D possibly corresponds to TRBD1 (5 bases). Germline V gene lookup returns CDR1 SNHLY and CDR2 FYNNEI. The CDR3 runs 13 residues. V dropped 3 bases and J dropped 5 bases, with 8 bases sitting between them. CDR3 DNA: TGTGCCAGCAGTGAGCAGGGTTATCAGCCCCAGCATTTT. As protein: CASSEQGYQPQHF.

The rearrangement joins TRBV3-1 (or the pseudogene TRBV3-2) to TRBJ2-3, with 8 bases fitting TRBD2. The germline V gene encodes CDR1 LGHDT and CDR2 YNNKEL (reference sequence). With 0 bases clipped from V and 0 bases from J, the junction kept 5 bases outside the gene matches. CDR3 length equals 17 residues. The CDR3 nucleotides read TGTGCCAGCAGCCAAGAGGGTAGCGGGGCTAGCACAGATACGCAGTATTTT. Translated, it gives CASSQEGSGASTDTQYF.

V usage is TRBV3-1 (or the pseudogene TRBV3-2) and J usage is TRBJ1-4; D is perhaps TRBD1 (5 bases). The CDR3 has 15 amino acids. The germline gives CDR1 LGHDT, CDR2 YNNKEL (reference sequence). V was cut by 1 base and J by 4 bases, with 10 bases left in between. Here the CDR3 reads CASSQVGGLNEKLFF. The CDR3 region has the DNA TGTGCCAGCAGCCAAGTGGGGGGTCTTAATGAAAAACTGTTTTTT.

The chain links TRBV19 to TRBJ1-2; tentative D call: TRBD1 (6 bases). The CDR3 runs to 15 residues. Germline CDR1 and CDR2: LNHDA and SQIVND (reference sequence). V dropped 0 bases and J dropped 6 bases, with 14 bases sitting between them. The CDR3 here is CASSIDLGRGDGYTF. CDR3 nucleotides: TGTGCCAGTAGTATAGATCTGGGCAGGGGAGATGGCTACACCTTC.

This chain connects TRBV3-1 (or the pseudogene TRBV3-2) to TRBJ1-1; D is unclear. The CDR3 loop spans 14 amino acids. Trimming pared 5 bases from V and 5 bases from J, leaving 15 bases between. Per the germline V gene, CDR1 is LGHDT and CDR2 is YNNKEL (reference sequence). The CDR3 sequence: CASSEGGMRTEAFF. The CDR3 DNA sequence: TGTGCCAGCAGCGAAGGAGGGATGCGGACTGAAGCTTTCTTT.

This chain joins TRBV11-3 and TRBJ1-1; D gene unclear. Germline V lookup: CDR1 SGHNT, CDR2 YENEEA. Trimming pared 1 base from V and 8 bases from J, leaving 11 bases between. The CDR3 covers 13 residues. CDR3 region: CASSLGPPAEAFF. The CDR3 DNA is TGTGCCAGCAGCTTAGGACCGCCGGCCGAAGCTTTCTTT.

The chain couples TRBV27 to TRBJ1-5, with D perhaps TRBD1 (6 bases). The ends were cut back, 2 bases at V and 7 bases at J, with 27 bases in the middle. The CDR3 is 19 amino acids. CDR1 is MNHEY and CDR2 is SMNVEV in the germline V gene (reference sequence). This chain's CDR3 is CASSLRALVSGGTGQPQHF. Here the CDR3 DNA reads TGTGCCAGCAGTTTAAGGGCTCTTGTGTCTGGCGGAACAGGGCAGCCCCAGCATTTT.